This TCR beta chain derives from a study of shared clonotypes between healthy human individuals (TCRdb year 2020). Some background on the complete study: The cohort included a few men and two women between 18 and 49 years of age. For each donor, CD4 naive and CD4 memory were each run on three plates, CD8 naive on two plates, and CD8 memory on one plate. To estimate repertoire size and how much clonotypes are shared between individuals, the study performed deep sequencing of blood TCR repertoires from five healthy adults. To increase sequencing depth and limit assay-specific biases, different laboratories used diverse techniques to prepare libraries and sequence TCR repertoires. Leukapheresis yielded between about 0.85 and 9.5 billion PBMCs per donor.

Healthy HIV-negative adults with no recently reported acute infections or vaccinations were included as donors. All donors were Caucasian adults living in Nashville, Tennessee, USA. CD8 memory samples were composed of magnetically selected CD45RO+ cells combined with CCR7-negative CD45RA+ effector memory (TemRA) cells. Blood was collected by leukapheresis, and PBMCs were isolated by Ficoll-Histopaque density gradient centrifugation and then cryopreserved in liquid nitrogen vapor phase. Analytical flow cytometry was used to check the purity and quantity of every magnetically sorted T cell population. Genomic DNA was isolated from each sorted fraction and quantified by UV absorbance on a Nanodrop 2000c. Using the deep immunoSEQ assay, TCR CDR3 regions were amplified from genomic DNA by multiplex PCR. Extracted genomic DNA from each cell subset was distributed evenly across all wells of several immunoSEQ 96-well plates, and each plate was treated as a replicate. For sorted subsets, approximately 210 ng genomic DNA, equal to some 30,000 T cell genomes, was loaded into each replicate PCR. The purified libraries were quantified using a Qubit 3.0 fluorometer, sized with a Bioanalyzer 2100, and then quantified again using the KAPA Library Quantification kit. Every immunoSEQ 96-well plate was sequenced on a dedicated single-read 150-cycle Illumina NextSeq 550 flow cell. On the authors' methods: Because only junctional sequences without quality scores were contained in the immunoSEQ output, filtering matching that applied to full-length reads could not be performed. Sequences were annotated with PyIR, a Python wrapper for IgBLAST v1.9, and V/J genes and CDR3 were assigned using IMGT germline references. Reads were filtered out if the reads had weak V/J assignments (E-value above 1e-6), no CDR3, stop codons, out-of-frame junctions, or ambiguous translated residues. A V3J clonotype was defined by an identical inferred V gene, J gene, and CDR3 amino acid sequence. To compute the percentage overlap between repertoires, the number of shared unique clonotypes was divided by the size of the smaller repertoire. RTK rarefaction, the Chao1 estimator, and Recon v2.1 estimates of unobserved clonotypes were used to assess repertoire richness. Generation probabilities for all TCRbeta clonotypes obtained by the gDNA method from a handful of donors were computed using OLGA. TCRdb provides this immuneACCESS table in a form limited to in-frame rearrangements. Some clones are lacking; in checked studies, under half of them reflect an unresolved V gene, and why the rest are absent is not known. V and J calls and clone size follow that table, whereas D and trimming were derived from the DNA. The sample includes about 380,000 clones, with roughly 96% observed a single time. The ten largest clones add up to 0.32% of the sample.

With regard to this clone: Its cognate antigen has yet to be identified. No per-base quality is available; no much larger clone lies one base away.

The paper as a whole reports these results and caveats: Based on pairwise subsampling, the degree of clonotype sharing among donors was expected to be affected by sequencing depth. Because the study included a small number of donors, the genetic and exposure-history diversity represented was limited. Sampling was restricted to blood, and TCR repertoires in tissue are likely to differ from TCR repertoires in blood. Rarefaction of sorted-subset datasets indicated incomplete sequencing despite the large sequencing depth. Compared with non-shared clonotypes, the clonotypes found in all four sorted-subset donors had higher generation probabilities. Across four donors, about 5.2% of naive CD4, roughly 3.5% of naive CD8, approximately 2.5% of memory CD4, and roughly 0.41% of memory CD8 clonotypes were shared. Naive subsets generally had larger estimated clonotype richness than memory subsets did.

V lost 4 bases and J lost 6 bases, and the count of bases not matched to a germline gene is 2. CDR1 ENHRY and CDR2 SYGVKD were looked up in the germline V gene. Its CDR3 holds 14 amino acids, cysteine through phenylalanine. Left in the record is the CDR3 DNA by itself, 42 bases read in frame from the first base. The sample comprised memory CD8+ T cells sorted from blood. Explained via the paper, the cell subset or site label denotes: CD45RO+ cells pooled with CCR7-negative TemRA cells. The chain joins TRBV10-3 to TRBJ2-1; a stretch of 11 junction bases matches TRBD2. This sequence originates from a young man in good health. CDR3 reads: CAISVSGRANEQFF. The DNA sequence follows: TGTGCCATCAGTGTTAGCGGGAGGGCCAATGAGCAGTTCTTC.